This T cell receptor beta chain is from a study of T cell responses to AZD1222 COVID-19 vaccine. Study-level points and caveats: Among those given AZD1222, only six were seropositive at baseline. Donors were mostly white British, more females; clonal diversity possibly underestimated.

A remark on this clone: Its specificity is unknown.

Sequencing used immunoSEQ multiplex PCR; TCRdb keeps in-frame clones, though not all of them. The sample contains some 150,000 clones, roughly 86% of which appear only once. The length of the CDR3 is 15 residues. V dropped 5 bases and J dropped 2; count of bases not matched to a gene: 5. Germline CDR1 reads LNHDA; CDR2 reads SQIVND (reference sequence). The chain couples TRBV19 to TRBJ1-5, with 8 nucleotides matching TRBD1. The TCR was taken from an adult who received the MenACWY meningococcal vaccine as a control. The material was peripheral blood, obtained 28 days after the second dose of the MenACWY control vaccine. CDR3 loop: CASSFGQGGNQPQHF. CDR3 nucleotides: TGTGCCAGTAGTTTCGGACAGGGAGGCAATCAGCCCCAGCATTTT.